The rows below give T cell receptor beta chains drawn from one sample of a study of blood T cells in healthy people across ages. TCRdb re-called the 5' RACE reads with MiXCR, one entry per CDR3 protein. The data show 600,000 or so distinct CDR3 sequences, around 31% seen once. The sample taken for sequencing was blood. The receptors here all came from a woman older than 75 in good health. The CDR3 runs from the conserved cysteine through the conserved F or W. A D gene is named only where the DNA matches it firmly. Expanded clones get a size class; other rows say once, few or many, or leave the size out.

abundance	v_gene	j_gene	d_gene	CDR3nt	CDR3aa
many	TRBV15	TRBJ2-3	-	TGTGCCACCAGCAGAGATGGGGCCGACACAGATACGCAGTATTTT	CATSRDGADTDTQYF
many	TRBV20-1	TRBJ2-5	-	TGCAGTGCTAGTTCGAACGGCAGGGACCAAGAGACCCAGTACTTC	CSASSNGRDQETQYF
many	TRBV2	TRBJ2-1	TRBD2	TGTGCCAGCGAGCTCCTAGCGGGGGGAAGCAAGCAGTTCTTC	CASELLAGGSKQFF
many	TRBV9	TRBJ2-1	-	TGTGCCAGCAGCGCCACGGACCCGGGGCCAAGGATCGACAATGAGCAGTTCTTC	CASSATDPGPRIDNEQFF
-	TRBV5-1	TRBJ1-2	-	TGCGCCAGCAGCTTGGGATCCAGAAAGGGGAGCGGCTACACCTTC	CASSLGSRKGSGYTF
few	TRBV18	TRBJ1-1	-	TGTGCCAGCTCCCCAGGGTTAGCTGAAGCTTTCTTT	CASSPGLAEAFF
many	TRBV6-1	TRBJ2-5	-	TGTGCCAGCAGTGCTCAGGGGGAGACCCAGTACTTC	CASSAQGETQYF
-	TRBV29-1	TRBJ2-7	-	TGCAGCGTGTCACAGGGATCCCCCTACGAGCAGTACTTC	CSVSQGSPYEQYF
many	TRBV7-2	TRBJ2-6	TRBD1	TGTGCCAGCAGCTCATATGGGACAGGGGCCGGGGCCAACGTCCTGACTTTC	CASSSYGTGAGANVLTF
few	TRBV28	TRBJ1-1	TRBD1	TGTGCCTTACAGGGGTCCACGACTGAAGCTTTCTTT	CALQGSTTEAFF
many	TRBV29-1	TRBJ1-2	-	TGCAGCGTTAAGGCAGACTATGGCTACACCTTC	CSVKADYGYTF
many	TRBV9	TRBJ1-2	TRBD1	TGTGCCAGCAGCGTAACTAGGGACAGAACTAACTATGGCTACACCTTC	CASSVTRDRTNYGYTF
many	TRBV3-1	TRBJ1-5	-	TGTGCCAGCAGCCAAGTTGACAATCAGCCCCAGCATTTT	CASSQVDNQPQHF
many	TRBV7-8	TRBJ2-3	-	TGTGCCAGCAGCTTAGCTTGGACAGATACGCAGTATTTT	CASSLAWTDTQYF
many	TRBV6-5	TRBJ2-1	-	TGTGCCAGCAGCAAGACTAAGAATGAGCAGTTCTTC	CASSKTKNEQFF
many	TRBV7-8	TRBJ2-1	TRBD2	TGTGCCAGCAGCTTAGCGGTTGGGGGGGCCTACAATGAGCAGTTCTTC	CASSLAVGGAYNEQFF
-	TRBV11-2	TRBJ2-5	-	TGTGCCAGCAGCCTGGGAGGGGGAAGGGATGAGCAGTACTTC	CASSLGGGRDEQYF
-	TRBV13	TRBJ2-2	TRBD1	TGTGCCAGCAGCCCCCGGACAGGGGGCAAGAACACCGGGGAGCTGTTTTTT	CASSPRTGGKNTGELFF
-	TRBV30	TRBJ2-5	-	TGTGCCTGGATGCCACAGGGTCGAGAGACCCAGTACTTC	CAWMPQGRETQYF
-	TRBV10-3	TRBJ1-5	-	TGTGCCATCAGGGATGATTCAGATCAGCCCCAGCATTTT	CAIRDDSDQPQHF
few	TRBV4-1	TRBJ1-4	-	TGCGCCAGCAGCCAAGGATTGACAGTCCTAAATGAAAAACTGTTTTTT	CASSQGLTVLNEKLFF
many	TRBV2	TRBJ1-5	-	TGTGCCAGCAGTGAACTGGTCAGCAATCAGCCCCAGCATTTT	CASSELVSNQPQHF
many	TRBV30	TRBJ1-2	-	TGTGCCTGGAGGGTTGACAGCTATGGCTACACCTTC	CAWRVDSYGYTF
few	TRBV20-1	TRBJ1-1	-	TGCAGTGCCCTGGGGACCACGAACACTGAAGCTTTCTTT	CSALGTTNTEAFF
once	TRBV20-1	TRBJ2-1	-	TGCAGTGCTAGAGATGAACGGGAGTCCTACAATGAGCAGTTCTTC	CSARDERESYNEQFF
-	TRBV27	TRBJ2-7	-	TGTGCCAGCAAATCCCCCGACCGGAACTACGAGCAGTACTTC	CASKSPDRNYEQYF
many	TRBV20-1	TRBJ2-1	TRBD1	TGCAGTGCCCAGGGGACAGACAATGAGCAGTTCTTC	CSAQGTDNEQFF
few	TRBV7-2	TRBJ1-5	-	TGTGCCAGCAGCTTAGAAGTGGCAGGGGGCAATCAGCCCCAGCATTTT	CASSLEVAGGNQPQHF
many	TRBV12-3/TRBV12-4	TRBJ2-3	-	TGTGCCAGCAGTTACTTGAGGGCAGATACGCAGTATTTT	CASSYLRADTQYF
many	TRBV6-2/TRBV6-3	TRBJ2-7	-	TGTGCCAGCAGTTACACCCGTTACGAGCAGTACTTC	CASSYTRYEQYF
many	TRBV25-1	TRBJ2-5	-	TGTGCCAGCAGTGCCAGCGAGTACCAAGAGACCCAGTACTTC	CASSASEYQETQYF
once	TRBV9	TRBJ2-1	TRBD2	TGTGCCAGCAGCGTAGCCTGCTCGGGGGGTCGCAATGAGCAGTTCTTC	CASSVACSGGRNEQFF
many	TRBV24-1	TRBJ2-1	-	TGTGCCACCAGCTCCTTCCCGGGGGTGGGTAATGAGCAGTTCTTC	CATSSFPGVGNEQFF
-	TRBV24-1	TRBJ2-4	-	TGTGCCACCAGTGATTACAATGAGCAGTACTTC	CATSDYNEQYF
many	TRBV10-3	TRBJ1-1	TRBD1	TGTGCCATCGCCGGGACAGGGTCTTTAAGTAACACTGAAGCTTTCTTT	CAIAGTGSLSNTEAFF
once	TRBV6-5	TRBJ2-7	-	TGTGCCAGCAGCTCCGACATATCTAGGCCCCCCTACGAGCAGTACTTC	CASSSDISRPPYEQYF
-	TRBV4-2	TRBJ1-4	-	TGTGCCAGCAGCCAAGATAGAGGGGGTCAAACTAATGAAAAACTGTTTTTT	CASSQDRGGQTNEKLFF
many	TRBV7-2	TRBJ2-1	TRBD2	TGTGCCAGCAGCTCAACTCGGGGGGGCAACTACAATGAGCAGTTCTTC	CASSSTRGGNYNEQFF
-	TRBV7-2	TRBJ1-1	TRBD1	TGTGCCAGCAGCTTAGCAGGGACAGCGCGTGAAGCTTTCTTT	CASSLAGTAREAFF
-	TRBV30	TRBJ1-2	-	TGTGCCTGGAGTGGGTCAGGCTATGGCTACACCTTC	CAWSGSGYGYTF
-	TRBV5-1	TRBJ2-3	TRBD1	TGCGCCAGCAGCTACGGGGACAGGAGCACAGATACGCAGTATTTT	CASSYGDRSTDTQYF
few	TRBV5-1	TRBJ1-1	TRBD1	TGCGCCAGCAGCTCGGGGACAGGTTTGAACACTGAAGCTTTCTTT	CASSSGTGLNTEAFF
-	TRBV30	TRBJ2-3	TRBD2	TGTGCCTGGACCAAGCGGGGGGACACAGATACGCAGTATTTT	CAWTKRGDTDTQYF
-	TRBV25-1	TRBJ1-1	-	TGTGCCAGCAGTGATTCGGGGCCCTTGAACACTGAAGCTTTCTTT	CASSDSGPLNTEAFF
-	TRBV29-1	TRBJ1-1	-	TGCAGCGTTGAGGGAGTGGGAAGGGGCGCTGAAGCTTTCTTT	CSVEGVGRGAEAFF
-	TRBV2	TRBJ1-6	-	TGTGCCAGCAGTGGATCGGCCAGAACGATTTCACCCCTCCACTTT	CASSGSARTISPLHF
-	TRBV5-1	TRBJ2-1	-	TGCGCCAGCAGCTTACAAACAGGGTGGTCCTACAATGAGCAGTTCTTC	CASSLQTGWSYNEQFF
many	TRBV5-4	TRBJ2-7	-	TGTGCCAGCAGCGGGTGGGGGAAAGACGAGCAGTACTTC	CASSGWGKDEQYF
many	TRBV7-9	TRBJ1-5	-	TGTGCCAGCAGCCCTCCGGGGGATGGGGAACCCCAGCATTTT	CASSPPGDGEPQHF
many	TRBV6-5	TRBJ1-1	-	TGTGCCAGCAGTTACTCAGGGGGGGTGACTGAAGCTTTCTTT	CASSYSGGVTEAFF
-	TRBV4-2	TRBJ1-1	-	TGTGCCAGCAGCCAAGATAACGGCAGGGATCCGATGAACACTGAAGCTTTCTTT	CASSQDNGRDPMNTEAFF